The subject of this entry is one TCR beta chain. Its cognate antigen is unknown. This record belongs to a study of cytotoxic CD8 clonotypes in ibrutinib-treated CLL. As for the study in general: Among the patients, over 9 presented as relapsed/refractory and about 15 as treatment-naive; around 18 showed unmutated IGHV. Response specimens were obtained following a median treatment duration of about 12 months, with a range of 6 to 36. Findings of the study overall: In sustained-remission versus progressing patients, sampling times differed.

The CDR3 has 13 residues. The germline V gene has CDR1 LNHDA and CDR2 SQIVND (reference sequence). The junction had 3 bases not matched to a gene; V was cut back by 6 bases and J by 4 bases. Cryopreserved PBMCs provided around 1.9 micrograms of genomic DNA for the TCR beta libraries. Libraries were prepared by immunoSEQ multiplex PCR; TCRdb keeps only in-frame clonotypes and omits some of them. The sample shows about 300,000 clones, 65% to 85% of them seen only once. This TCR derives from a human donor with chronic lymphocytic leukemia. The sequencing here drew on PBMCs, taken at disease progression, from a patient treated with ibrutinib. This sequence joins TRBV19 and TRBJ1-2, with TRBD1 matching 9 bases. The CDR3 region has the DNA TGTGCCAGTAGGGACAGGGGAGGCTATGGCTACACCTTC. Protein sequence: CASRDRGGYGYTF.